This T cell receptor (beta chain) originates from a study of CD8 T cells in ankylosing spondylitis. General study points: The study looked at matched synovial fluid samples from ankylosing spondylitis patients. Disease-linked clones were reported to be significantly enriched there. Peripheral blood held disease-linked clones only at relatively low frequency, and these were CD8+. One TCR beta motif, made up of eight or nine highly homologous variants, appeared characteristic of ankylosing spondylitis blood.

For TCR beta, libraries came from quantitative 5'-RACE with molecular barcodes. TCRdb redid the calling of the 5' RACE reads with MiXCR, one entry per CDR3 protein. The table lists 35,000 to 50,000 distinct CDR3 sequences, approximately 11% of them singletons. The CDR3 extends over 16 amino acids. Germline lookup yields CDR1 SGHRS and CDR2 YFSETQ. The junction had 6 bases not matched to a gene; V was cut back by 2 bases and J by 4 bases. There are many counts of this clonotype. Its antigen remains unidentified. The sequencing input was blood, either unsorted or a sorted T cell fraction (not recorded which). The genes are TRBV5-1 and TRBJ2-2; 9 positions agree with TRBD1. The clonotype comes from a male donor with ankylosing spondylitis or in good health (not recorded which). The CDR3, as DNA: TGCGCCAGCAGCTTCCCTGGACAGGGGCTCACCGGGGAGCTGTTTTTT. Its protein product is CASSFPGQGLTGELFF.